This TCR beta chain was documented in a study of blood T cell repertoires in COVID-19. Study-level information: Acute-phase and convalescent COVID-19 samples originated in the United States, Italy and Spain.

Germline loops: CDR1 MGHDK, CDR2 SYGVNS. V dropped 3 bases and J dropped 7; count of bases not matched to a gene: 8. This CDR3 is built from 16 residues. Generated by immunoSEQ multiplex PCR, the TCRdb table keeps only in-frame clones and is missing some. The sample records a few hundred thousand clones, roughly 88% being singletons. The chain links TRBV25-1 to TRBJ1-6; TRBD1 matches 8 bases. The origin of this receptor is a middle-aged woman with acute COVID-19. Material: PBMCs or T cells enriched from blood (not recorded which). CDR3 coding DNA: TGTGCCAGCAGTGACGGACAGGGTGATCGAAATTCACCCCTCCACTTT. Its translation is CASSDGQGDRNSPLHF. The whole variable domain, remainder taken from reference TRBV25-1 and TRBJ1-6, is EADIYQTPRYLVIGTGKKITLECSQTMGHDKMYWYQQDPGMELHLIHYSYGVNSTEKGDLSSESTVSRIRTEHFPLTLESARPSHTSQYLCASSDGQGDRNSPLHFGNGTRLTVT.